This T cell receptor (beta chain) was obtained from a study of spatial heterogeneity in lung cancer. Study-wide background: The study consistently detected more beta-chain than alpha-chain sequences.

Time point described: sample taken at primary tumor resection. Frozen PBMC, nontumor lung or tumor provided whole RNA, which was sequenced unsorted. Germline V gene lookup returns CDR1 MDHEN and CDR2 SYDVKM. The CDR3 runs to 13 residues. The V and J ends lost 7 bases and 4 bases respectively, with 13 bases between them. One entry per CDR3 protein results from TCRdb running MiXCR on the 5' RACE reads. The table has thousands of distinct CDR3 sequences, about 5% seen once; the top ten hold around 39%. In its sample, this clonotype was seen many times. The V and J genes are TRBV28 and TRBJ1-1; tentatively, D is TRBD1 (6 bases). The clonotype comes from a male donor with early-stage non-small cell lung cancer. The sample in question was PBMCs, obtained at surgery. CDR3 residues: CASKSGAGTEAFF. The DNA of the CDR3 is TGTGCCAGCAAGTCAGGGGCGGGCACTGAAGCTTTCTTT.